This T cell receptor (beta chain) emerged from a study of CD8 T cells in ankylosing spondylitis. TCRdb ran MiXCR on the 5' RACE reads and lists one entry per CDR3 protein. The table has approximately 540,000 distinct CDR3 sequences, 12% seen once. Study-wide findings and caveats: With a CD8+ phenotype, disease-linked clones were relatively rare in peripheral blood. Past research had described some motif variants in reactive arthritis synovial fluid and blood. For ankylosing spondylitis blood, a TCR beta motif of several highly homologous variants appeared characteristic.

This clonotype was seen a few times. Its antigen is undetermined. Germline CDR1 LGHDT, CDR2 YNNKEL (reference sequence). The CDR3 totals 16 residues. V dropped 0 bases and J dropped 6 bases, with 15 bases sitting between them. Sequencing was done on a sample of blood, either unsorted or a sorted T cell fraction (not recorded which). The TCR originated in a male donor with ankylosing spondylitis. The J gene is TRBJ1-5, the V gene TRBV3-1; possible D gene TRBD1, 6 bases. The CDR3 loop is CASSQDRGRGGQPQHF. For the CDR3, the DNA is TGTGCCAGCAGCCAAGACCGCGGCAGGGGCGGTCAGCCCCAGCATTTT.